This T cell receptor (beta chain) emerged from a study of shared clonotypes between healthy human individuals. Broader study findings: Clonotype sharing among donors was thought likely to change with sequencing depth. Represented diversity, genetic and exposure-history alike, was limited by few donors.

Comments on this clone: What it binds is unknown.

Some clones are missing from TCRdb's copy, which holds only in-frame ones; the method was immunoSEQ multiplex PCR. The sample gives approximately 2.3 million clones, 90% to 95% of which show up once; about 0.39% is in the top ten. V lost 8 bases and J lost 6, with 20 bases in between. The germline gives CDR1 MNHEY, CDR2 SVGAGI. The CDR3 runs to 14 residues. The source material was naive CD4+ T cells from PBMCs. Subset noted: CD45RA+ positively selected. The receptor's source is a young man in good health. Some clones in this sample may be carry-over from other donors' samples. The rearrangement uses TRBV6-5 and TRBJ2-7; possibly TRBD1 or TRBD2 for D (5 bases each). CDR3 in amino acids: CASHPPGGTGEQYF. Written as DNA, the CDR3 is TGTGCCAGCCACCCCCCGGGTGGGACCGGCGAGCAGTACTTC.